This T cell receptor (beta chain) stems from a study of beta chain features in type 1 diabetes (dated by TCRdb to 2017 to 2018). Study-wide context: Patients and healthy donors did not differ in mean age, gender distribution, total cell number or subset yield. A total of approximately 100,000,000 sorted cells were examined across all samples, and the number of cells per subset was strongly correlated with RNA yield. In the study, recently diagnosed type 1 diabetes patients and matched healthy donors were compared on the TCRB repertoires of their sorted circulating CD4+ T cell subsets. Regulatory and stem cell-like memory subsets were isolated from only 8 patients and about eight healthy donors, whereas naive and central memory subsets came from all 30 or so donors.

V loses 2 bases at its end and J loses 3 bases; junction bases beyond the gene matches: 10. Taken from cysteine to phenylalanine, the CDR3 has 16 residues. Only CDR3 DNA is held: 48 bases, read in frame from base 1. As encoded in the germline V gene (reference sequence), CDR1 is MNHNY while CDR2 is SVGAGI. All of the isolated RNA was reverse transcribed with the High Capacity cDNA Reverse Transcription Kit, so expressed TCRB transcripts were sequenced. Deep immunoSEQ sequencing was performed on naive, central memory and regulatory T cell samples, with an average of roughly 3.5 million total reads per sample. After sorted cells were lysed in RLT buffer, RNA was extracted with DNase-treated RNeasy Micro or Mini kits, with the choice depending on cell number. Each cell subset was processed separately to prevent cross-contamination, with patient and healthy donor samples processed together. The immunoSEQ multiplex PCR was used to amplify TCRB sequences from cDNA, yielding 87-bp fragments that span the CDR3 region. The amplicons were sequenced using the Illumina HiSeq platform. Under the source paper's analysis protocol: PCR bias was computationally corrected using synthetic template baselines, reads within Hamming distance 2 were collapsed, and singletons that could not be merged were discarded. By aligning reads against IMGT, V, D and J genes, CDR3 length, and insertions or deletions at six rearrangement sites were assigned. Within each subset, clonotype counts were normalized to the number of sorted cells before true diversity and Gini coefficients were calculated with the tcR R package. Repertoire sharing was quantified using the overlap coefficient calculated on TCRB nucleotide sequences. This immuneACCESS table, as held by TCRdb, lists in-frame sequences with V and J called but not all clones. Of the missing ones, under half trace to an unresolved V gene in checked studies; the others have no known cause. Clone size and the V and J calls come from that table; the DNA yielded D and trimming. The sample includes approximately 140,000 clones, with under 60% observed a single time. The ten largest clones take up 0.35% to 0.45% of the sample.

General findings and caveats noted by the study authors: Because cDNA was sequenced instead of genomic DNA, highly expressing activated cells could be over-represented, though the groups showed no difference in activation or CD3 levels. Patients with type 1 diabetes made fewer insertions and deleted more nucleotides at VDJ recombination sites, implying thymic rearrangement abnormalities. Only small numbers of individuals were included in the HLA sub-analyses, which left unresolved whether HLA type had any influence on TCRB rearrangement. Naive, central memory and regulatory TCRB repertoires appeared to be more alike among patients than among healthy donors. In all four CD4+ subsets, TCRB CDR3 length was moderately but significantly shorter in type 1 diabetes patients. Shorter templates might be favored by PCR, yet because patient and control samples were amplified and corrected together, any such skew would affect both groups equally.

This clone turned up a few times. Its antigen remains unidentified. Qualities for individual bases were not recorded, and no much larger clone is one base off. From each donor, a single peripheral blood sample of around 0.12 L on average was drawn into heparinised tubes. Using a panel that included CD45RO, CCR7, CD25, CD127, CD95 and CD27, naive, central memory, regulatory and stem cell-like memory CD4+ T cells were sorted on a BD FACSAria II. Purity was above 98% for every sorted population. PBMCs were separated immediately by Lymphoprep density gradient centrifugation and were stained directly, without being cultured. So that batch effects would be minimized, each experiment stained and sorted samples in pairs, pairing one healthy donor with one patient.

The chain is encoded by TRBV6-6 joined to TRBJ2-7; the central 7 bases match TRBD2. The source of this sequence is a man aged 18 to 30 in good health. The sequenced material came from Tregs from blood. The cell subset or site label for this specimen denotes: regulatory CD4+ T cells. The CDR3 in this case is CASSYPPAQRGYEQYF. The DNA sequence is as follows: TGTGCCAGCAGTTACCCGCCCGCCCAGCGGGGCTACGAGCAGTACTTC.